This T cell receptor beta chain was sequenced during a study of T cells in Graves' hyperthyroidism and ophthalmopathy. Overall study results and limits: From stable hyperthyroidism, ophthalmopathy was separated by a 13 V-J model.

Amplification of TCR beta CDR3 regions was performed using RNA transcripts as template. When the TCR CDR3 underwent first-round RT-PCR, the HTBI primer set was used. One entry per CDR3 protein results from TCRdb running MiXCR on the multiplex PCR reads. Here the sample spans about 350,000 distinct CDR3 sequences, 15% to 20% being singletons. V was cut by 2 bases and J by 2 bases, with 15 bases left in between. The CDR3 is 16 residues long. The authors obtained PBMCs from 7.5 to 10 ml of fresh peripheral blood. This clonotype came up many times. Its target is unknown. The chain is built from TRBV12-3 or TRBV12-4 and TRBJ1-2, with D possibly being TRBD1 (6 bases). What was sequenced was blood. The receptor was derived from a woman in her late teens or twenties with Graves' hyperthyroidism. The CDR3 reads CASSLTWDKINYGYTF. The DNA of the CDR3 is TGTGCCAGCAGTTTAACATGGGACAAAATCAACTATGGCTACACCTTC.